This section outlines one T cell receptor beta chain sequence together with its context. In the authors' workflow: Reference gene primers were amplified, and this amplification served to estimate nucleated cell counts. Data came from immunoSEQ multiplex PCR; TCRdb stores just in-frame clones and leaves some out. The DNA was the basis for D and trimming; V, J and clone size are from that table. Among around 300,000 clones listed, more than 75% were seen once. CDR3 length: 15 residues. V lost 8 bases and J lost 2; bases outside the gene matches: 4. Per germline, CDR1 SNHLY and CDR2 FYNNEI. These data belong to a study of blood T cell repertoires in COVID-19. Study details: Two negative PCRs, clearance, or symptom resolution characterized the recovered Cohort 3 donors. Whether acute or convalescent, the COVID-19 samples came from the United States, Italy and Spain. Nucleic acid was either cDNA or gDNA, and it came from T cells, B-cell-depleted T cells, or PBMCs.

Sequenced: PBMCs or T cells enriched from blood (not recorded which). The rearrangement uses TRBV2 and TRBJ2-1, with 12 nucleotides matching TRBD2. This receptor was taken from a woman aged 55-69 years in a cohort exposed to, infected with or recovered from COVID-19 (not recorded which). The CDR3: CASELAGGPYNEQFF. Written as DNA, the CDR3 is TGTGCCAGCGAACTAGCGGGAGGCCCCTACAATGAGCAGTTCTTC.